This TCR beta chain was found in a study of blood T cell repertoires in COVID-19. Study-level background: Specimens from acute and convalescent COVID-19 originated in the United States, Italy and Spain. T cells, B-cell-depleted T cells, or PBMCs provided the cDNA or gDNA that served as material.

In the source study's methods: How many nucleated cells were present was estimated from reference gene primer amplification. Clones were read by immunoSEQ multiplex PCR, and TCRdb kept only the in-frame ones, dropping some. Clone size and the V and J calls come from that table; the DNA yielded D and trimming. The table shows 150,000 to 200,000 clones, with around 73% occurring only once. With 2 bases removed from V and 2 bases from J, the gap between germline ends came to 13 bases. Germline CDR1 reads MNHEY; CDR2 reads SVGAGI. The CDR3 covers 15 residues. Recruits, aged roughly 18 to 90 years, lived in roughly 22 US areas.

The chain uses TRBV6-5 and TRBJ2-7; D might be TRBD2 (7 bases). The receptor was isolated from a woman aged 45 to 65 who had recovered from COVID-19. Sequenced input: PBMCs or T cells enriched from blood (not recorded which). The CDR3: CASSYGEGGAYEQYF. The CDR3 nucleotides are TGTGCCAGCAGTTACGGCGAGGGGGGGGCCTACGAGCAGTACTTC.